This T cell receptor (beta chain) stems from a study of blood T cells in healthy people across ages. Study findings and constraints: Unsorted PBMCs blocked a conclusive comparison of naive and antigen-experienced cells. Per million T cells, TCR beta diversity dropped about linearly as age rose.

This clonotype has more than one count but fewer than ten. Its antigen is unidentified. It was with a sample-barcoded 5' primer and a J-beta primer mix that a second PCR of roughly 7 to 12 cycles was run. Sequencing of every sample gave 2.5 million or more CDR3-containing paired-end reads. TCRdb processed the 5' RACE reads anew with MiXCR; each CDR3 protein has one entry. The data contain roughly 900,000 distinct CDR3 sequences, around 49% of them singletons. The CDR3 loop spans 11 amino acids. Germline V lookup: CDR1 KGHDR, CDR2 SFDVKD. Trimming stripped 5 bases from V and 5 bases from J, with 4 bases between.

V and J are TRBV24-1 and TRBJ2-3, with D unclear. The TCR sequence derives from a man aged 25 to 45 in good health. The specimen was blood. The CDR3 protein is CATSVRDTQYF. Written as DNA, the CDR3 is TGTGCCACCAGTGTCCGAGATACGCAGTATTTT.